This T cell receptor (beta chain) was obtained from a study of T cells in Graves' hyperthyroidism and ophthalmopathy. This clonotype was counted many times. The V end was cut by 4 bases, the J end by 2 bases, with 18 bases between. The germline V gene has CDR1 SGHDN and CDR2 FVKESK. This CDR3 is built from 16 residues. RNA transcripts yielded amplified TCR beta CDR3 regions. The HTBI primer set served for first-round RT-PCR of the TCR CDR3. TCRdb ran MiXCR on the multiplex PCR reads and lists one entry per CDR3 protein. This table holds a few hundred thousand distinct CDR3 sequences, 12% to 15% found once.

The receptor's source is a woman aged 18-29 years with Graves' hyperthyroidism. The chain combines TRBV14 with TRBJ2-7, with a possible D match to TRBD2 (5 bases). Sequenced material: blood. Here the CDR3 DNA reads TGTGCCAGCAGCCGTTTCGGGGATTCGCGGCCCTACGAGCAGTACTTC. It codes for CASSRFGDSRPYEQYF.